The 7 T cell receptor beta chains below were found in one sample sequenced in a study of blood T cells in healthy people across ages. Primed by a sample-barcoded 5' primer and a J-beta primer mix, a second PCR proceeded for about 7 to 11 cycles. TCRdb passed the 5' RACE reads through MiXCR, listing each CDR3 protein once. The sample consists of roughly 680,000 distinct CDR3 sequences, 45% to 50% of them appearing once. Sequencing was carried out using blood. The receptors come from a woman aged 55-75 years in good health.

CDR3 sequence (DNA): TGTGCCAGCAGCTCCAACGACAGGGGCGGCACTGAAGCTTTCTTT. Its translation is CASSSNDRGGTEAFF. The rearrangement uses TRBV7-6 and TRBJ1-1, with 8 positions matching TRBD1. V lost 4 bases, J lost 4 bases, and 8 bases stayed unmatched. The CDR3 is made up of 15 amino acids. CDR1 SGHVS and CDR2 FNYEAQ come from the germline V gene. Complete variable domain (other parts from reference TRBV7-6 and TRBJ1-1): GAGVSQSPRYKVTKRGQDVALRCDPISGHVSLYWYRQALGQGPEFLTYFNYEAQQDKSGLPNDRFSAERPEGSISTLTIQRTEQRDSAMYRCASSSNDRGGTEAFFGQGTRLTVV.

The V and J genes are TRBV29-1 and TRBJ2-7, with D possibly matching TRBD1 (5 bases). The germline CDR1 and CDR2 sequences are SQVTM and ANQGSEA. V was clipped by 7 bases and J by 3 bases, with 10 bases between them. This CDR3 region has 11 residues. The CDR3 region is CSAATDYEQYF. The CDR3 DNA reads as TGCAGCGCCGCGACAGACTACGAGCAGTACTTC.

This clonotype was counted a few times. This chain joins TRBV10-2 and TRBJ2-4; D possibly uses TRBD1 or TRBD2 (5 bases each). The J call may be incorrect, as the DNA end agrees better with TRBJ2-7. CDR1 and CDR2 (germline): WSHSY, SAAADI. This CDR3 comprises 14 residues. CDR3 in DNA: TGCGCCAGCAGTCGGCCGGGACCTTTCACCGAGCAGTACTTC. As protein: CASSRPGPFTEQYF.

The chain combines TRBV20-1 with TRBJ2-4, with D possibly being TRBD1 (5 bases). The V end lost 7 bases, the J end lost 13 bases, and 26 bases lay between the germline ends. This CDR3 has 14 amino acids. CDR1 and CDR2 (germline): DFQATT, SNEGSKA (reference sequence). CDR3 coding DNA: TGCAGTGTGGACACCCTCTTGTCGAACGAAGAGCAGTACTTC. Translation: CSVDTLLSNEEQYF.

Remarks on this clonotype: A much larger clone differs from this one at a single base, so this may be a read error. The chain couples TRBV20-1 to TRBJ2-6, with unresolved D. CDR3 length: 15 amino acids. V dropped 4 bases and J dropped 4 bases, with 14 bases sitting between them. Looked up from germline, CDR1 is DFQATT and CDR2 is SNEGSKA (reference sequence). The CDR3 reads CSAKDEALGANVLTF. The CDR3 coding sequence is TGCAGTGCTAAAGATGAGGCTCTCGGGGCCAACGTCCTGACTTTC.

The sample holds one count of this clonotype. This chain joins TRBV28 and TRBJ2-7, with 7 bases lining up with TRBD1. Germline CDR1 reads MDHEN; CDR2 reads SYDVKM. The CDR3 is made up of 15 amino acids. The V gene end was trimmed by 3 bases and the J gene end by 5 bases; junction bases not matched to a gene: 10. CDR3 sequence: CASSFATGVANEQYF. In nucleotides, the CDR3 is TGTGCCAGCAGTTTCGCAACAGGGGTAGCAAACGAGCAGTACTTC.

V is TRBV4-2 and J is TRBJ2-3; TRBD1 aligns across 8 bases. The junction had 8 bases not matched to a gene; V was cut back by 1 base and J by 5 bases. CDR3 size: 16 residues. Germline CDR1 LGHNA, CDR2 YNFKEQ. The CDR3 region has the DNA TGTGCCAGCAGCCAAGGGTCTGGACAGGGAGAAGATACGCAGTATTTT. This translates into CASSQGSGQGEDTQYF.